This T cell receptor beta chain was sequenced for a study of cytomegalovirus exposure and HLA in healthy donors (dated by TCRdb to about 2017). For context, the study as a whole: According to an earlier analysis of 587 of the donors, about 180 million T cells yielded 90 million to 140 million unique TCR beta sequences and approximately 300 Gb of sequence data. An early release covering 550 to 650 HLA-typed donors comprised approximately 300 gigabases of sequencing data and tens of millions of unique TCR sequences. The genetic ancestry cluster associated with self-reported Caucasian donors included 81% of the 300 to 400 genotyped donors. The study aimed to test whether signatures of past pathogen exposure could be identified by cataloging public T cell receptors. Using immunosequencing, the study profiled T cell repertoires from 500 to 800 subjects and related those repertoires to cytomegalovirus serostatus. In addition to the first cohort of 666 subjects, a separate validation cohort of about 120 different subjects was used. High-throughput TCR immunosequencing, statistical association of individual TCRs with disease status, and machine learning were combined to predict cytomegalovirus infection status. To study patterns of TCR occurrence, a later analysis re-analyzed previously published TCR beta repertoires from 500 to 850 donors and added high-resolution HLA genotyping. Rather than using new phenotypic data, the later analysis identified candidate immune exposures from TCR beta sequences and from how often those sequences occurred across donors. To decide whether each TCR beta V gene segment behaved as functional or pseudogenic, an earlier analysis of several hundred of the donors relied on high-throughput TCR beta sequencing. Donor age, sex, ethnicity and CMV serostatus were collected together with the repertoire data. A later genetic analysis used genome-wide SNP genotypes for about 65% of the roughly 670 donors, treating that subset as a discovery cohort. Every repertoire in the discovery cohort had been generated on one and the same sequencing platform. Both class I and class II loci were covered by HLA typing, at four-digit resolution. Typing coverage differed by locus: A, B, C, DRB1 and DQB1 were typed in about 629-630 donors, DQA1 in 522, DPA1 in 600 to 610, and DPB1 in roughly 470. Because of strong linkage in the cohort, roughly five DR-DQ haplotypes were treated as single units for association and clustering. Among some 410 genotyped donors of the cohort, an average of about 220,000 unique TCR beta nucleotide sequences was sequenced per donor, of which approximately 18% were non-productive.

In total, more than 500 healthy bone marrow donors made up the cohort. All cohort members were sampled while nominally healthy, although unrecorded immune exposures were likely present. The donor was CMV seropositive and belonged to the group of around 300 seropositive cohort members. A peripheral blood sample was provided by each donor, and peripheral blood mononuclear cells were used for TCR beta sequencing. Genomic DNA extraction from the blood cell samples was performed with the Qiagen DNeasy Blood Extraction Kit. Library prep was done by the immunoSEQ multiplex PCR assay. For the multiplex PCR, a mixture combining 60 forward primers for TCR Vbeta segments and 13 reverse primers for TCR Jbeta segments was used. Amplification of the CDR3 region of rearranged TCR beta genes was performed with a multiplex PCR assay on genomic DNA. The Illumina HiSeq System was used to sequence the amplified TCR beta libraries as 87-base-pair reads. The authors processed their data as follows. A later analysis counted about 82 million unique TCR beta chains across the 650 to 700 repertoires, and approximately 11 million of these chains were shared by at least two donors. Raw reads were error-corrected and collapsed into unique sequences with a nearest-neighbor algorithm that merged closely related sequences to remove PCR and sequencing errors. Alignment of CDR3 sequences to IMGT reference sequences was used to assign V, D and J gene segments. For a sequence to be retained, a match of at least six nucleotides was required to both a V gene segment and a J gene segment. A rearrangement counted as productive if the CDR3 had no stop codons and remained in frame with V and J, and every other rearrangement counted as non-productive. CDR3 was defined by IMGT convention, running from the second conserved V-encoded cysteine to the conserved J-encoded phenylalanine. The earlier analysis of about 560 of the donors excluded any sequence lacking an unambiguous match to a single V gene segment. An earlier analysis of fewer than 750 of the donors called V segments functional above 56.7% productive rearrangements and segregating when the between-donor standard deviation exceeded 5%. A statistical classification framework was developed to diagnose cytomegalovirus status using the catalog of TCR beta chain sequences. In a later analysis, TCR nucleotide sequences were compared against IMGT/GENE-DB human TR gene sequences so that V and J genes could be assigned. The TCRdist pipeline was used in a later analysis to assign CDR3 sequences and most-parsimonious VDJ recombination scenarios. A later analysis defined each TCR beta chain by its CDR3 amino acid sequence plus V-gene family, and excluded reads lacking a unique V-gene family. As a way to deal with suspected cross-contamination and a sequencing artifact, a later analysis dropped roughly 620 nucleotide sequences that were highly shared and had low generation probability. A later analysis calculated a clonal expansion index for each public chain from normalized within-repertoire ranks of inferred template counts. Generation probabilities in a later analysis came from a VDJ recombination model fitted to out-of-frame rearrangements, and those results were checked against IGoR. In a later analysis, TCR-TCR, TCR-HLA and TCR-CMV co-occurrence was scored with hypergeometric tests, and a repertoire-size bias correction was applied to TCR pairs. To estimate false discovery rates, a later analysis permuted the HLA or CMV assignments 20 times. In a later analysis, co-occurring TCRs were grouped using DBSCAN, with TCRdist sequence similarity added in when clustering inside HLA-allele-positive subsets. For co-occurrence clustering, repertoires with fewer than 30,000 or more than 120,000 public chains were excluded, along with a handful of repertoires with anomalous nucleotide sharing. The clones in this table, taken by TCRdb from immuneACCESS, are in-frame only. Not every clone is retained; where verified, under half of the shortfall comes from an unresolved V gene, and the cause of the rest is unknown. V, J and clone size were drawn from that table, and D and trimming were deduced from the DNA. The sample table lists about 190,000 clones, roughly four fifths of them with a count of one. Roughly 3.2% of the sample belongs to the ten largest clones.

A note on this clone: Its antigen remains unidentified. There are no base qualities to consult, and no much larger clone falls within one base.

Findings and caveats that apply to the study as a whole: About 17 rarely observed V segments, including chromosome 9 orphons, were excluded from the earlier analysis of just under 600 of the donors because counts were too low. V-gene and J-gene trimming of TCR beta chains was associated with a missense DCLRE1C variant in a later genetic analysis, and the association was replicated in an independent cohort. In both the original and validation cohorts, the classifier was reported to diagnose cytomegalovirus status with high specificity and sensitivity. Linkage disequilibrium might explain the correlated functional status among segregating V segments, but an unknown experimental factor could not be ruled out. Sequencing depth was assumed to be roughly uniform across donors in the presence/absence analyses, though that assumption may not hold. Some IMGT-functional V segments, including TRBV6-2 and TRBV6-3, could not be distinguished by the 87-base-pair reads and were therefore excluded. Specific HLA alleles were associated with more than 15,000 TCR beta sequences at a false discovery rate of 0.05 in a later analysis. In an earlier analysis of around 600 of the donors, most TCR beta V segments appeared in productive rearrangements about 90% or about 30% of the time, broadly matching IMGT annotations. When HLA alleles, especially DR and DQ, strongly co-occurred, TCR associations were difficult to assign to individual alleles. In a later analysis, the rate of TCR association differed among HLA loci, with DRB1 alleles having the most associated TCRs and HLA-C alleles having the fewest. A later analysis found that HLA-associated TCR beta chains were more clonally expanded and had lower generation probabilities than equally common non-associated chains. A cluster of highly shared sequence variants was judged likely to represent a technical artifact of the sequencing pipeline. According to a later genetic analysis, donors in an Asian-associated ancestry cluster had fewer N-insertions in productive TCRs than the roughly 660-donor mean. The cohort was sequenced for TCR beta chains only, and without alpha or paired-chain data the features that could be detected were limited. A later analysis reported that several top co-occurrence clusters appeared linked to parvovirus B19, influenza, CMV and Epstein-Barr virus. Because some donors lacked HLA typing at each locus, the association tests relied only on the typed subset. According to a later analysis, most CMV-associated TCR beta chains appeared to be HLA-restricted, and the HLA associations seemed to be driven largely by CMV exposure. For the cohort, immune exposure information was limited to CMV serostatus. The authors suggested that the approach could potentially be generalized to other disease states and immunological phenotypes. Three of the identified cytomegalovirus-associated TCR beta chains were confirmed in vitro to be specific for cytomegalovirus antigens. Most TCR sequences were seen in very few donors, while some public TCRs were found in many individuals. The study listed 150 to 200 TCR beta chains as associated with cytomegalovirus. A further reported finding was that TCR beta sequences accurately predicted the HLA-A and HLA-B alleles for most subjects in the first cohort.

Counted from cysteine to phenylalanine, this CDR3 has 13 amino acids. Here the CDR3 DNA is all that survives: 39 bases in frame from base 1. The germline V gene gives CDR1 as MNHEY and CDR2 as SVGAGI. V loses 0 bases, J loses 8 bases, and the germline ends lie 8 bases apart. The receptor was derived from a man between 40 and 49 years old in good health and CMV-seropositive. The chain employs TRBV6-5 and TRBJ1-5; TRBD1 is a weak D gene call, 5 bases matching. Sample: PBMCs. The bases read TGTGCCAGCAGTTACTCGTGGGGGGAGCCCCAGCATTTT. Its protein is CASSYSWGEPQHF.